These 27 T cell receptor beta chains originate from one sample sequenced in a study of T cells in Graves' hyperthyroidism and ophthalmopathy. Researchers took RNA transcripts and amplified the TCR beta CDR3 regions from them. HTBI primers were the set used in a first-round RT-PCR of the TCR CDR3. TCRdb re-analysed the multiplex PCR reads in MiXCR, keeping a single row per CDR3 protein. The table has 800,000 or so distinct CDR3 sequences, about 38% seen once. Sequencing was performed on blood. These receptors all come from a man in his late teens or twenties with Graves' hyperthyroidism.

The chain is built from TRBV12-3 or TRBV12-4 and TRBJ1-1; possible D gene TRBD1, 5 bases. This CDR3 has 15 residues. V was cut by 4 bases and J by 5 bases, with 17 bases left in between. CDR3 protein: CASSYSAPGKTEAFF. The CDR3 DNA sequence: TGTGCCAGCAGTTACTCGGCACCAGGGAAAACTGAAGCTTTCTTT.

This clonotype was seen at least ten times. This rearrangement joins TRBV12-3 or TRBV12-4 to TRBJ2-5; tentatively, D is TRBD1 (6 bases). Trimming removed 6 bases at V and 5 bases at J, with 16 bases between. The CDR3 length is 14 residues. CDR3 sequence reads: CASSTGTDGETQYF. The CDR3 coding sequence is TGTGCCAGCAGCACAGGGACGGATGGGGAGACCCAGTACTTC.

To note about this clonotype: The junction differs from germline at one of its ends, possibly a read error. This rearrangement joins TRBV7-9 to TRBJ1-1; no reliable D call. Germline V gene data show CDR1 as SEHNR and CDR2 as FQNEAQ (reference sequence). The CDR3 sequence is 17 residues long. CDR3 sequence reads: CASSSPAPGSQNAEAFF. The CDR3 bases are TGTGCCAGCAGCTCTCCCGCTCCTGGTTCACAGAACGCTGAAGCTTTCTTT.

This chain's CDR3 is CASTIAQGALGQPQHF. The CDR3 region has the DNA TGTGCCAGCACCATCGCGCAGGGGGCCCTGGGTCAGCCCCAGCATTTT. This chain connects TRBV2 to TRBJ1-5, with TRBD1 identical over 8 bases. Looked up from germline, CDR1 is SNHLY and CDR2 is FYNNEI. V gave up 7 bases and J gave up 6 bases; unmatched junction bases: 14. This CDR3 comprises 16 residues.

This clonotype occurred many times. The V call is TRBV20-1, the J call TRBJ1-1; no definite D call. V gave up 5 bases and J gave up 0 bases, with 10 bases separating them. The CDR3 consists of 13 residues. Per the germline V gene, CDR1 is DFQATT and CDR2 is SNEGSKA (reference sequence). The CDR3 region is CSAGGRLNTEAFF. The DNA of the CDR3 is TGCAGTGCTGGTGGCAGGCTGAACACTGAAGCTTTCTTT.

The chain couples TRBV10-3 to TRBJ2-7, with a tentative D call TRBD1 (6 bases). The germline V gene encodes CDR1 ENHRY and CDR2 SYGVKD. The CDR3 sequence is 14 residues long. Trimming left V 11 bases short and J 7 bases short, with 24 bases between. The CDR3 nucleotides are TGTGCCTCACTCATCGAGGCAGGGGTGCGGGAGCAGTACTTC. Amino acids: CASLIEAGVREQYF.

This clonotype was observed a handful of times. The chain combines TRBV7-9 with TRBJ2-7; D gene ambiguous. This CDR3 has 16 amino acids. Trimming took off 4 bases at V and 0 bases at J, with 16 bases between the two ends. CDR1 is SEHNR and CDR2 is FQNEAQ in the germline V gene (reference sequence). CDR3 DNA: TGTGCCAGCAGCTCAATCGGACGGTTAAGCTCCTACGAGCAGTACTTC. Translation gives CASSSIGRLSSYEQYF.

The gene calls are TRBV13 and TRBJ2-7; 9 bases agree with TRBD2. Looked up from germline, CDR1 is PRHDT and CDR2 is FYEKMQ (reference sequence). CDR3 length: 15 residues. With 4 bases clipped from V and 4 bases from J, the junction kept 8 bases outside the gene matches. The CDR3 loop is CASSSGPSGVYEQYF. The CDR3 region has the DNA TGTGCCAGCAGCTCCGGGCCTAGCGGGGTTTACGAGCAGTACTTC.

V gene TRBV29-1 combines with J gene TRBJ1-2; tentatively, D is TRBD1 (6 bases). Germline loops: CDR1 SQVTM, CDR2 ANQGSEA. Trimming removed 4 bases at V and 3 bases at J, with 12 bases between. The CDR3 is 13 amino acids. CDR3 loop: CSVGVGGDYGYTF. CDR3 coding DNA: TGCAGCGTTGGGGTGGGGGGCGACTATGGCTACACCTTC. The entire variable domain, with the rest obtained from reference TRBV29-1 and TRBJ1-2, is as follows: SAVISQKPSRDICQRGTSLTIQCQVDSQVTMMFWYRQQPGQSLTLIATANQGSEATYESGFVIDKFPISRPNLTFSTLTVSNMSPEDSSIYLCSVGVGGDYGYTFGSGTRLTVV.

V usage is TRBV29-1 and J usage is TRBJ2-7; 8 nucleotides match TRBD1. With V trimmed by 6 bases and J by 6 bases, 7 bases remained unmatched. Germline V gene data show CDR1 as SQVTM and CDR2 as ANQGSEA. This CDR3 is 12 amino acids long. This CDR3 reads CSVVRDRSEQYF. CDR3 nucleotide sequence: TGCAGCGTCGTCCGGGACAGGAGCGAGCAGTACTTC.

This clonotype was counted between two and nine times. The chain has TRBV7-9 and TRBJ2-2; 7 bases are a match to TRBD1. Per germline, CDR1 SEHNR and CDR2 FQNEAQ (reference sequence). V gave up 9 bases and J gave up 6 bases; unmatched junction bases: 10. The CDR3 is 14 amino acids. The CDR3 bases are TGTGCCAGTATAGGGGACAGAATTTCCGGGGAGCTGTTTTTT. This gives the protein CASIGDRISGELFF.

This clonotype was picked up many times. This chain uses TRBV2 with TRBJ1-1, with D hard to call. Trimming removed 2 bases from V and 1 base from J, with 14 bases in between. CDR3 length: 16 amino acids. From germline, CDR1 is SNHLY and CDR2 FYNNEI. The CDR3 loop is CASSERTTPRNTEAFF. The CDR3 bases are TGTGCCAGCAGTGAAAGGACTACTCCTAGGAACACTGAAGCTTTCTTT.

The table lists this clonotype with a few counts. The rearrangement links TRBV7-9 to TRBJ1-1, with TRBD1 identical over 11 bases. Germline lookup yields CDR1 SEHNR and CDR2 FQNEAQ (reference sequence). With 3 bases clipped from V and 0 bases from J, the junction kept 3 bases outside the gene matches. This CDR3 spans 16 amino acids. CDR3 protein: CASSFGQGALNTEAFF. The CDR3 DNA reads TGTGCCAGCAGCTTCGGACAGGGGGCTTTGAACACTGAAGCTTTCTTT. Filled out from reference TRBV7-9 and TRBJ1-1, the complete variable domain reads DTGVSQNPRHKITKRGQNVTFRCDPISEHNRLYWYRQTLGQGPEFLTYFQNEAQLEKSRLLSDRFSAERPKGSFSTLEIQRTEQGDSAMYLCASSFGQGALNTEAFFGQGTRLTVV.

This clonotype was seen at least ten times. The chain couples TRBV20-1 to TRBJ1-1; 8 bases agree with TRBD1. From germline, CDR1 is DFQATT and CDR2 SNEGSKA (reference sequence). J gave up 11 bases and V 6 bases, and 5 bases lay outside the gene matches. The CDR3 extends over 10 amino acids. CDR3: CSAGQGKAFF. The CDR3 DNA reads TGCAGTGCAGGACAGGGAAAGGCTTTCTTT.

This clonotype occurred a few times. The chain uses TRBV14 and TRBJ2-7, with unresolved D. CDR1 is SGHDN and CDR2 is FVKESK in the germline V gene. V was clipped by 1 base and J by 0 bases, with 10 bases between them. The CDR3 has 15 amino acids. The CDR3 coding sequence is TGTGCCAGCAGCCAAGGGCCAGGTCGCTCCTACGAGCAGTACTTC. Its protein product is CASSQGPGRSYEQYF. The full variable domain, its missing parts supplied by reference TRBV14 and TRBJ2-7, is EAGVTQFPSHSVIEKGQTVTLRCDPISGHDNLYWYRRVMGKEIKFLLHFVKESKQDESGMPNNRFLAERTGGTYSTLKVQPAELEDSGVYFCASSQGPGRSYEQYFGPGTRLTVT.

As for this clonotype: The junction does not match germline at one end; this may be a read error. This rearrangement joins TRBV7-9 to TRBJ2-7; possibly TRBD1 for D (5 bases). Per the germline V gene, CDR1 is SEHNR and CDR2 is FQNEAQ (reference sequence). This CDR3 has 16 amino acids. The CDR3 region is CASSSMPQGSTYEQYF. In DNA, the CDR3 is TGCGCCAGCAGCTCAATGCCCCAGGGCTCAACCTACGAGCAGTACTTC.

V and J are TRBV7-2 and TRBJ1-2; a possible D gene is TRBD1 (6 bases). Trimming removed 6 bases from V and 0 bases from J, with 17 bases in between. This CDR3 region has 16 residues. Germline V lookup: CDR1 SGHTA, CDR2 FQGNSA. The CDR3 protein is CASSPLNRAANYGYTF. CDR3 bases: TGTGCCAGCAGTCCCCTCAACAGGGCAGCTAACTATGGCTACACCTTC.

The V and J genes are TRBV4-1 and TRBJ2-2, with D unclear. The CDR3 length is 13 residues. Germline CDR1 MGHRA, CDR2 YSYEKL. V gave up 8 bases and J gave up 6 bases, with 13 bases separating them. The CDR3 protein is CASGSNEAGELFF. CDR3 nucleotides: TGCGCCAGCGGTAGCAATGAGGCCGGGGAGCTGTTTTTT.

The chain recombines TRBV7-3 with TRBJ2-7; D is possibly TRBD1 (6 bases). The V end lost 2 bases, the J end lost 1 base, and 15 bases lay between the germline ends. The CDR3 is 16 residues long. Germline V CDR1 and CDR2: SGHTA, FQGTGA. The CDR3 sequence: CASSLFRDTSSYEQYF. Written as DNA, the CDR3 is TGTGCCAGCAGCTTATTCCGGGACACCTCTTCCTACGAGCAGTACTTC.

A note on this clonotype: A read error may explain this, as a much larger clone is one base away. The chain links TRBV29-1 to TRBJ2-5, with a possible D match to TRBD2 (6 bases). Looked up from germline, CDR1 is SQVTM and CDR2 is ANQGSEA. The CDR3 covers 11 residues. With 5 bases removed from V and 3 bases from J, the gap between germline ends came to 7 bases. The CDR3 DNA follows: TGCAGCGTTTGGGGGGAAGAGACCCAGTACTTC. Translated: CSVWGEETQYF.

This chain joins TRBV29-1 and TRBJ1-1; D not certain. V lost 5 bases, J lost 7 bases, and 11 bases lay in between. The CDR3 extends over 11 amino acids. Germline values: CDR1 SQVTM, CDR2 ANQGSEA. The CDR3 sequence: CSVPGANEAFF. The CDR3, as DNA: TGCAGCGTTCCAGGAGCGAATGAAGCTTTCTTT.

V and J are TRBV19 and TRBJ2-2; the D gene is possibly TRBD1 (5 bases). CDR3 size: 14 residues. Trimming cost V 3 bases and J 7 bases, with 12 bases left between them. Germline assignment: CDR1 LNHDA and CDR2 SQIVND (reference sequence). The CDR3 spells CASSMGPTLGELFF. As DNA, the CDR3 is TGTGCCAGTAGTATGGGGCCGACACTCGGGGAGCTGTTTTTT.

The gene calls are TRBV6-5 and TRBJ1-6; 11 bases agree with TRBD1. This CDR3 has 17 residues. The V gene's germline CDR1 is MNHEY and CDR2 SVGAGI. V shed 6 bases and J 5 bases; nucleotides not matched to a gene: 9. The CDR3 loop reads CASSPWWGQGDNSPLHF. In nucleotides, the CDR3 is TGTGCCAGCAGCCCCTGGTGGGGACAGGGGGATAATTCACCCCTCCACTTT.

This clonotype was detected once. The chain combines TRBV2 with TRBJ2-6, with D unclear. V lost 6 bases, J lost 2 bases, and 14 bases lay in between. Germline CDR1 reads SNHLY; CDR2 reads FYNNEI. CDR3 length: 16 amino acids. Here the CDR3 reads CASSVRSRTGANVLTF. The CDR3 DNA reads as TGTGCCAGCAGCGTTCGGAGTCGGACTGGGGCCAACGTCCTGACTTTC.

This CDR3 is CASSLYQDGELFF. The CDR3 region has the DNA TGTGCCAGCAGCCTCTACCAGGACGGGGAGCTGTTTTTT. The V and J genes are TRBV6-6 and TRBJ2-2; D unresolved. The CDR3 length is 13 residues. V lost 6 bases, J lost 7 bases, and 12 bases lay in between. The germline gives CDR1 MNHNY, CDR2 SVGAGI (reference sequence).

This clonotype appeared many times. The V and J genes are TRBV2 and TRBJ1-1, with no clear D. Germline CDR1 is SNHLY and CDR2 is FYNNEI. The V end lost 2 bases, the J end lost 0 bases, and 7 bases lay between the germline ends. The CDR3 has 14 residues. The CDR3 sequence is CASSEKRLNTEAFF. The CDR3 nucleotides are TGTGCCAGCAGTGAAAAACGGCTGAACACTGAAGCTTTCTTT.

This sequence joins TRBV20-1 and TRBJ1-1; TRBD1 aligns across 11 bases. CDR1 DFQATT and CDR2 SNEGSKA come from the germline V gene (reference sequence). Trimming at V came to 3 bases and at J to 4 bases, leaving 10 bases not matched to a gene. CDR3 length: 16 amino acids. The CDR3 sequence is CSARDGEGQGGTEAFF. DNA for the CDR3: TGCAGTGCTAGGGACGGGGAGGGACAGGGGGGCACTGAAGCTTTCTTT.